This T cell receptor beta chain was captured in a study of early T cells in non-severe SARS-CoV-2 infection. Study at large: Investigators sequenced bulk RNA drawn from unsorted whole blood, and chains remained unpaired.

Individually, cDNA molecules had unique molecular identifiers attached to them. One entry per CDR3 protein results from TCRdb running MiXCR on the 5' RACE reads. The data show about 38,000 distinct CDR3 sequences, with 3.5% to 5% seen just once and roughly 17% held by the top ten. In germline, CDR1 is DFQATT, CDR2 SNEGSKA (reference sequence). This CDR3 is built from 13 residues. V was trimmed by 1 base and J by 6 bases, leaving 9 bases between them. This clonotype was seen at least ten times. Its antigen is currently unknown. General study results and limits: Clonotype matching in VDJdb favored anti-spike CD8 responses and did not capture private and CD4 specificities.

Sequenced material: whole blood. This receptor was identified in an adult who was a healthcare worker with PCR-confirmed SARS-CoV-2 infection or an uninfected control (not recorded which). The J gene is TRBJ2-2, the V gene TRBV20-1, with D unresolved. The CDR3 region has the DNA TGCAGTGCTAGAGCAAATCAAGCCGGGGAGCTGTTTTTT. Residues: CSARANQAGELFF.